This TCR beta chain was retrieved from a study of blood T cell repertoires in COVID-19 (dated by TCRdb to 2020 to 2021). Broadly, across the study: Collaborator samples came from the United States, Italy and Spain and covered acute and convalescent phases of COVID-19. The prospective study material was composed of cDNA or gDNA derived from T cells, B-cell-depleted T cells, or PBMCs. The dataset comprised deeply sampled blood TCRbeta repertoires from subjects exposed to, actively infected with, or recovered from COVID-19. The repertoires were made available in a free public database intended to serve as a resource for research on the immune response to SARS-CoV-2. Samples came from the ongoing ImmuneRACE study (first 160 participants) plus 1,254 subjects from 6 global collaborators. Sample metadata almost always included a de-identified subject ID, COVID-19 status, age in years and sex. Where available, HLA class I and class II types were taken from metadata supplied by the sample provider and were not determined by assay-based typing. What the study reported, not specific to this receptor: The amount of clinical and demographic metadata varied by source and participant and was provided uncurated.

As to this clone: Its antigen specificity is not known. Base qualities are not recorded, but no much larger clone differs from it by a single base.

The collaborating institutions used their own protocols to collect whole blood in K2EDTA tubes. For TCRbeta analysis, collaborators shipped samples in one of three forms: frozen whole blood, isolated PBMCs, or DNA extracted from either of those sample types. V is clipped by 3 bases and J by 0 bases, and the sequence between their germline boundaries is 11 bases long. In the germline V gene, CDR1 corresponds to MGHRA and CDR2 to YSYEKL. Including cysteine and phenylalanine, the CDR3 has 15 amino acids. Only the CDR3 region is kept as DNA, spanning 45 bases read in frame from base 1. The immunoSEQ Assay, a bias-controlled multiplex PCR, was used to amplify TCRbeta CDR3 regions from genomic DNA. The study's processing was this. Within the assay, amplification of reference gene primers was used to estimate how many nucleated cells each sample contained. To quantify the absolute abundance of each unique TCRbeta CDR3 rearrangement, sequence reads were collapsed and filtered. For each sample, productive Simpson clonality was calculated as the square root of Simpson's diversity index across productive rearrangements. TCRdb took this table from immuneACCESS and kept in-frame rearrangements with V and J called. Such tables lack part of the clones; where checked against another copy, unresolved V genes explain under half of the gap, and the rest is unexplained. The V and J calls and clone size come from that table; D and trimming were worked out from the DNA. In this sample the table shows 100,000 to 150,000 clones, less than 90% of which occur a single time. The ten largest clones add up to about 1.5% of the sample.

The specimen was peripheral blood. The chain employs TRBV4-1 and TRBJ1-1; TRBD1 might be the D gene, on 5 matching bases. The clonotype comes from a man in his sixties with acute or convalescent COVID-19. DNA sequence: TGCGCCAGCAGCCAGCGGGACCTCATGAACACTGAAGCTTTCTTT. Protein translation: CASSQRDLMNTEAFF.